A selection of T cell receptor beta chains follows, all from one sample in a study of OX40 agonist ivuxolimab in advanced cancers. The data were produced by immunoSEQ multiplex PCR, yet TCRdb's version contains in-frame clones alone and is incomplete. The sample has about 21,000 clones, 75% to 85% seen once. This specimen consisted of CD4+ or CD8+ T cells sorted from blood, obtained in a trial of the OX40 agonist ivuxolimab. All receptors derive from an adult with an advanced solid tumor such as melanoma, head and neck, liver or kidney cancer. The CDR3 runs from the conserved cysteine through the conserved F or W. D genes are given only for firm matches. Clone size, where shown, is once, few, many, or a class for clones that have expanded.

>TRBJ1-1|once|.|TRBV5-1
CASSLTVNTEAFF
TGCGCCAGCAGCTTGACGGTGAACACTGAAGCTTTCTTT
>TRBJ2-5|.|TRBD1|TRBV2
CASRDRGRGETQYF
TGTGCCAGCAGAGACAGGGGGCGCGGGGAGACCCAGTACTTC
>TRBJ1-1|.|.|TRBV14
CASSPTTGTNEAFF
TGTGCCAGCAGCCCGACCACAGGGACTAATGAAGCTTTCTTT
>TRBJ2-7|once|TRBD1|TRBV27
CASSYGTDAYEQYF
TGTGCCAGCAGCTACGGGACAGACGCCTACGAGCAGTACTTC
>TRBJ2-6|.|.|TRBV19
CASKKDGANVLTF
TGTGCCAGTAAAAAGGATGGGGCCAACGTCCTGACTTTC
>TRBJ2-3|few|TRBD1|TRBV7-3
CASSIRQGSADTQYF
TGTGCCAGCAGCATCAGACAGGGGTCGGCAGATACGCAGTATTTT
>TRBJ1-1|.|.|TRBV11-2
CASSLGVGATEAFF
TGTGCCAGCAGCTTAGGGGTAGGGGCCACTGAAGCTTTCTTT
>TRBJ2-1|few|TRBD2|TRBV15
CATRGTSGYNEQFF
TGTGCCACCAGGGGGACTAGCGGCTACAATGAGCAGTTCTTC
>TRBJ2-7|.|.|TRBV7-6
CASSLLAGYEQYF
TGTGCCAGCAGCTTGTTGGCAGGGTACGAGCAGTACTTC
>TRBJ2-7|.|TRBD1|TRBV4-1
CASSQGYPRRDRSSYEQYF
TGCGCCAGCAGCCAAGGCTATCCCAGAAGGGACAGGAGCTCCTACGAGCAGTACTTC
>TRBJ2-7|.|.|TRBV11-3
CASNLMGAMDYEQYF
TGTGCCAGCAACCTCATGGGGGCAATGGACTACGAGCAGTACTTC
>TRBJ2-7|.|.|TRBV13
CASSLGVSYEQYF
TGTGCCAGCAGCTTAGGGGTATCCTACGAGCAGTACTTC
>TRBJ2-7|.|TRBD1|TRBV5-6
CASSPRTGIKYF
TGTGCCAGCAGCCCCCGGACAGGGATTAAGTACTTC
>TRBJ2-7|.|TRBD1|TRBV4-1
CASSQARQGALYEQYF
TGCGCCAGCAGCCAAGCCCGGCAGGGGGCCCTCTACGAGCAGTACTTC
>TRBJ2-3|.|.|TRBV7-9
CASSRTGTDTQYF
TGTGCCAGCAGCCGAACAGGGACCGATACGCAGTATTTT
>TRBJ2-1|.|.|TRBV29-1
CSVEATLRPGKYNEQFF
TGCAGCGTTGAAGCCACGTTACGTCCCGGGAAGTACAATGAGCAGTTCTTC
>TRBJ1-4|.|.|TRBV7-8
CASSPEGGRGEKLFF
TGTGCCAGCAGCCCTGAGGGGGGGCGGGGAGAAAAACTGTTTTTT
>TRBJ1-2|.|.|TRBV18
CASSPRSVASGYTF
TGTGCCAGCTCACCACGATCAGTAGCATCGGGCTACACCTTC
>TRBJ2-7|.|.|TRBV6-5
CASSQTVGIPYEQYF
TGTGCCAGCAGTCAAACGGTAGGAATCCCTTACGAGCAGTACTTC
>TRBJ2-3|.|TRBD2|TRBV6-4
CASSPLFQREAGDTQYF
TGTGCCAGCAGTCCCCTCTTCCAGCGGGAGGCTGGAGATACGCAGTATTTT
>TRBJ2-7|few|.|TRBV11-2
CASSLDPGGPIGEQYF
TGTGCCAGCAGCTTAGACCCCGGGGGGCCCATAGGGGAGCAGTACTTC
>TRBJ2-1|.|.|TRBV5-1
CASSLGGGSYNEQFF
TGCGCCAGCAGCTTGGGAGGGGGGAGCTACAATGAGCAGTTCTTC
>TRBJ1-2|.|.|TRBV27
CASSPGPLYGYTF
TGTGCCAGCAGCCCCGGGCCACTTTATGGCTACACCTTC
>TRBJ1-5|.|TRBD1|TRBV7-8
CASSLGTGDQPQHF
TGTGCCAGCAGCTTAGGGACAGGGGATCAGCCCCAGCATTTT
>TRBJ2-1|.|.|TRBV29-1
CSVPGNPYNEQFF
TGCAGCGTTCCAGGGAACCCATACAATGAGCAGTTCTTC
>TRBJ1-2|.|.|TRBV2
CAIPGIASDTF
TGTGCCATCCCGGGGATAGCTAGTGACACCTTC
>TRBJ2-2|.|.|TRBV21-1
CASSKEGTSGGNPPNTGELFF
TGTGCCAGCAGCAAAGAAGGGACTAGCGGGGGAAACCCTCCGAACACCGGGGAGCTGTTTTTT
>TRBJ2-7|.|TRBD2|TRBV27
CASRLAGGSYEQYF
TGTGCCAGCAGATTAGCGGGAGGGTCCTACGAGCAGTACTTC
>TRBJ1-1|.|.|TRBV6-1
CASSFDTQGNTEAFF
TGTGCCAGCAGCTTCGATACACAGGGGAACACTGAAGCTTTCTTT
>TRBJ2-7|.|TRBD1|TRBV25-1
CASSDGTGGEVLLKQYF
TGTGCCAGCAGTGACGGAACAGGGGGCGAGGTTCTATTGAAGCAGTACTTC
>TRBJ2-2|.|.|TRBV7-3
CASSITGGIPGELFF
TGTGCCAGCAGTATTACTGGGGGGATCCCCGGGGAGCTGTTTTTT
>TRBJ1-4|.|.|TRBV7-9
CASSLGRGATNEKLFF
TGTGCCAGCAGCTTAGGCAGGGGTGCAACTAATGAAAAACTGTTTTTT
>TRBJ2-3|.|TRBD2|TRBV5-6
CASSLELAGYTQYF
TGTGCCAGCAGCCTGGAGCTAGCGGGGTATACGCAGTATTTT
>TRBJ1-2|.|.|TRBV28
CAITPGATFMGGYTF
TGTGCCATCACCCCGGGGGCGACGTTTATGGGTGGCTACACCTTC
>TRBJ2-7|.|.|TRBV5-6
CASSRAGAGSSYEQYF
TGTGCCAGCAGCCGTGCCGGGGCAGGGAGCTCCTACGAGCAGTACTTC
>TRBJ1-2|.|.|TRBV30
CAWSLDGGGGYTF
TGTGCCTGGAGTCTAGACGGGGGAGGTGGCTACACCTTC
>TRBJ2-7|.|TRBD1|TRBV4-1
CASSFDRGPYEQYF
TGCGCCAGCAGCTTTGACAGGGGGCCTTACGAGCAGTACTTC
>TRBJ1-1|once|.|TRBV5-4
CASSFLGRTEAFF
TGTGCCAGCAGCTTTCTGGGGAGGACTGAAGCTTTCTTT
>TRBJ2-4|.|TRBD1|TRBV9
CASSAGQGPDIQYF
TGTGCCAGCAGCGCCGGACAGGGCCCAGACATTCAGTACTTC
>TRBJ2-7|.|TRBD1|TRBV6-1
CASSVEGQVYYEQYF
TGTGCCAGCAGTGTAGAAGGACAGGTATACTACGAGCAGTACTTC
>TRBJ1-1|.|TRBD1|TRBV4-1
CASSLGTGLMGTEAFF
TGCGCCAGCAGCCTTGGGACAGGGCTTATGGGCACTGAAGCTTTCTTT
>TRBJ1-1|.|.|TRBV9
CASSSREANTEAFF
TGTGCCAGCAGCAGCAGGGAGGCGAACACTGAAGCTTTCTTT
>TRBJ1-5|.|.|TRBV27
CASSLGSNQPQHF
TGTGCCAGCAGTTTAGGTAGCAATCAGCCCCAGCATTTT
>TRBJ1-2|.|.|TRBV30
CAWNIRGSPNYGYTF
TGTGCCTGGAATATTAGGGGGTCCCCTAACTATGGCTACACCTTC
>TRBJ1-3|few|.|TRBV9
CASSVAQERNTIYF
TGTGCCAGCAGCGTAGCACAGGAACGAAACACCATATATTTT
>TRBJ1-2|.|.|TRBV13
CASSLDRPSPGYGYTF
TGTGCCAGCAGCTTAGATCGGCCCTCACCAGGCTATGGCTACACCTTC
>TRBJ2-5|few|.|TRBV13
CASSAQSAGQETQYF
TGTGCCAGCAGCGCCCAGTCAGCGGGCCAAGAGACCCAGTACTTC
>TRBJ2-5|.|.|TRBV9
CASSAGAQETQYF
TGTGCCAGCAGCGCCGGGGCCCAAGAGACCCAGTACTTC
>TRBJ2-5|once|.|TRBV2
CASLATTGGETQYF
TGTGCCAGCCTCGCAACTACAGGTGGGGAGACCCAGTACTTC
>TRBJ1-6|.|TRBD1|TRBV4-1
CASSQTTGGYSPLHF
TGCGCCAGCAGTCAGACGACAGGGGGTTATTCACCCCTCCACTTT
>TRBJ2-1|.|.|TRBV11-3
CASRSGGEQFF
TGTGCCAGCAGATCCGGGGGCGAGCAGTTCTTC
>TRBJ1-2|.|TRBD1|TRBV4-1
CASSQERLQGAYGYTF
TGCGCCAGCAGCCAAGAAAGGCTACAGGGGGCCTATGGCTACACCTTC
>TRBJ1-6|.|.|TRBV4-1
CASSQVGLESPLHF
TGCGCCAGCAGCCAAGTGGGATTGGAGTCACCCCTCCACTTT
>TRBJ2-5|.|TRBD1|TRBV28
CASKDRGPQETQYF
TGTGCCAGCAAGGACAGGGGCCCGCAAGAGACCCAGTACTTC
>TRBJ1-1|.|.|TRBV7-9
CASSTGETEAFF
TGTGCCAGCAGTACCGGGGAGACTGAAGCTTTCTTT
>TRBJ2-7|.|TRBD1|TRBV7-2
CASSHPDRLYEQYF
TGTGCCAGCAGCCACCCGGACAGGCTCTACGAGCAGTACTTC
>TRBJ1-2|.|TRBD1|TRBV4-1
CASSRLMGTGSYGYTF
TGCGCCAGCAGCCGACTCATGGGGACAGGGTCCTATGGCTACACCTTC